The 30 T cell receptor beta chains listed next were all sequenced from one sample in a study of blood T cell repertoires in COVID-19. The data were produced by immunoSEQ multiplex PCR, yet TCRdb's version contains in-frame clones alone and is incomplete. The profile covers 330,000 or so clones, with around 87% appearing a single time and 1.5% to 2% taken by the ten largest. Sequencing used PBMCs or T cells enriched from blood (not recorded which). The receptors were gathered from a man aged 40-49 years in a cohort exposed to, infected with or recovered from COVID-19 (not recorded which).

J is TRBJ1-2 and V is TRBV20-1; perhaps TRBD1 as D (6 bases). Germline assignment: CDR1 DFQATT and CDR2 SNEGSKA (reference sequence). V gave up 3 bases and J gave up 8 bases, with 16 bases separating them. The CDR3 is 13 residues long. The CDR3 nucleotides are TGCAGTGCTAGTGCAAGCACAGGGAGCGGCTACACCTTC. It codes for CSASASTGSGYTF.

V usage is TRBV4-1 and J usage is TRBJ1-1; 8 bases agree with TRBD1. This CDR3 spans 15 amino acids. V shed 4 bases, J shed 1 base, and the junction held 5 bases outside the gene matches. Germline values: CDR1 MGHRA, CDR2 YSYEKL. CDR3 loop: CASSLTGTGNTEAFF. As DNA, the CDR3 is TGCGCCAGCAGCCTTACCGGGACAGGGAACACTGAAGCTTTCTTT.

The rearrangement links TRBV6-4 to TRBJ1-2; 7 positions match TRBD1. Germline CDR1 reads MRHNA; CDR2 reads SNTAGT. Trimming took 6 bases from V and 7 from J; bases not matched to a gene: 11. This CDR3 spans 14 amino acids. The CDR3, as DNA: TGTGCCAGCAGCGTAGACAGGGACGTTTCTGGCTACACCTTC. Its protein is CASSVDRDVSGYTF.

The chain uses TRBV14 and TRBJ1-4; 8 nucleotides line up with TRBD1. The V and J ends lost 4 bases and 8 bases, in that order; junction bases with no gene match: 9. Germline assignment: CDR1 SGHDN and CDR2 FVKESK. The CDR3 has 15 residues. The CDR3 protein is CASSRKGGQGEKLFF. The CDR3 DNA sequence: TGTGCCAGCAGCCGAAAGGGAGGACAGGGCGAAAAACTGTTTTTT.

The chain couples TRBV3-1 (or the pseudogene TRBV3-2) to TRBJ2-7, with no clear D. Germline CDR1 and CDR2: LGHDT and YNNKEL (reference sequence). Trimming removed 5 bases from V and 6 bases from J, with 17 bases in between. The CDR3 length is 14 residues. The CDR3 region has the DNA TGTGCCAGCAGCGGAAATGATATGAGAGGCGAGCAGTACTTC. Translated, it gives CASSGNDMRGEQYF.

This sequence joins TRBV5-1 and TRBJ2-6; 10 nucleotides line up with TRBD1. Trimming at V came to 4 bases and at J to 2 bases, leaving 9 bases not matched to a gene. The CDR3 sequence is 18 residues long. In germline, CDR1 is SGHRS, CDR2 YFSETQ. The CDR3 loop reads CASSLYRDRGTGANVLTF. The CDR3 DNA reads TGCGCCAGCAGCCTGTACCGGGACAGGGGTACTGGGGCCAACGTCCTGACTTTC.

The CDR3 spells CASSEGSSGSADTQYF. The CDR3 nucleotides are TGTGCCAGCAGTGAAGGGTCCAGCGGGTCGGCAGATACGCAGTATTTT. The chain links TRBV6-1 to TRBJ2-3; a weak D match, TRBD2 (6 bases). V shed 1 base and J shed 4 bases, with 15 bases lying between them. From germline, CDR1 is MNHNS and CDR2 SASEGT. The CDR3 runs to 16 residues.

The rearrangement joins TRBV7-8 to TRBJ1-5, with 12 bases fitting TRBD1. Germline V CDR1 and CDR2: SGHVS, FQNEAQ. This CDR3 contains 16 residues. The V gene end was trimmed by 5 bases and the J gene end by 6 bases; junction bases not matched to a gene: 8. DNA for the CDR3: TGTGCCAGCAGCCCCTTCGGGACAGGGGGCACTCAGCCCCAGCATTTT. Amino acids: CASSPFGTGGTQPQHF.

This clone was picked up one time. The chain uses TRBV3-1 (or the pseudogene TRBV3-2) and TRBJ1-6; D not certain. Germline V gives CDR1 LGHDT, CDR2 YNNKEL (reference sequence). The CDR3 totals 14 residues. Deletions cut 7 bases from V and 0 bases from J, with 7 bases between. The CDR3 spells CASMSSSYNSPLHF. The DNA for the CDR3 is TGTGCCAGCATGAGTAGCTCCTATAATTCACCCCTCCACTTT.

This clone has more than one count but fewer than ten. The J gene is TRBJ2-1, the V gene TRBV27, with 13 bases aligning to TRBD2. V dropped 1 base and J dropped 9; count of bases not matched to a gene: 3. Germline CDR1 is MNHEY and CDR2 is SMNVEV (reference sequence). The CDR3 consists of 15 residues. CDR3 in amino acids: CASSLYGLAGVEQFF. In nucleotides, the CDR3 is TGTGCCAGCAGTTTATATGGACTAGCGGGAGTTGAGCAGTTCTTC.

The CDR3 is CASSSGSMNTEAFF. CDR3 DNA: TGTGCCAGCAGTTCTGGCAGTATGAACACTGAAGCTTTCTTT. The J gene is TRBJ1-1, the V gene TRBV28; D unclear. This CDR3 contains 14 residues. Looked up from germline, CDR1 is MDHEN and CDR2 is SYDVKM. The germline V and J ends were trimmed by 4 bases and 0 bases, with 9 bases remaining between them.

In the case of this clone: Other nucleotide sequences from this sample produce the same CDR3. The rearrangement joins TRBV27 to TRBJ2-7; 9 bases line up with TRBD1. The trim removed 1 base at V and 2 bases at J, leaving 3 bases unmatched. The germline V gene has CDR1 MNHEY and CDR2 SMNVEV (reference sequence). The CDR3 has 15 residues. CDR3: CASSLFGTGTYEQYF. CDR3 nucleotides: TGTGCCAGCAGTTTATTTGGGACAGGGACCTACGAGCAGTACTTC.

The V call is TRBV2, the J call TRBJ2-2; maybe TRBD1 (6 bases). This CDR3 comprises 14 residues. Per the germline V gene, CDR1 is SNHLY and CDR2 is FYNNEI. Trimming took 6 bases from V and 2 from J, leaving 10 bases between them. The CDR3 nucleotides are TGTGCCAGCAGCCAGGGACATAACACCGGGGAGCTGTTTTTT. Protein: CASSQGHNTGELFF.

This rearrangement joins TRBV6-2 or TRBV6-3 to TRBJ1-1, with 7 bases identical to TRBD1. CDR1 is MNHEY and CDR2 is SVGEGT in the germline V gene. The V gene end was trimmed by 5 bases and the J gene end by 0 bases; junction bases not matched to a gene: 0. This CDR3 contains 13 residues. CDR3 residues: CASSGQVNTEAFF. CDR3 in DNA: TGTGCCAGCAGTGGACAGGTGAACACTGAAGCTTTCTTT.

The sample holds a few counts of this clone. CDR3: CASSRSGGTQPQHF. CDR3 nucleotide sequence: TGTGCCAGCAGTCGATCAGGGGGCACTCAGCCCCAGCATTTT. The V call is TRBV28, the J call TRBJ1-5; TRBD1 matches 8 bases. The V gene end was trimmed by 5 bases and the J gene end by 6 bases; junction bases not matched to a gene: 6. This CDR3 spans 14 amino acids. Germline V gene sequence: CDR1 MDHEN, CDR2 SYDVKM.

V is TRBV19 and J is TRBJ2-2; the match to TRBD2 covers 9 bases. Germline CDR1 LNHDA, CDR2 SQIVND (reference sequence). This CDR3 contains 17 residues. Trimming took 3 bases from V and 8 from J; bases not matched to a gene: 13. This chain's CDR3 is CASSMWKSSGRFGELFF. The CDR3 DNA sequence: TGTGCCAGTAGTATGTGGAAAAGTAGCGGGAGATTTGGGGAGCTGTTTTTT.

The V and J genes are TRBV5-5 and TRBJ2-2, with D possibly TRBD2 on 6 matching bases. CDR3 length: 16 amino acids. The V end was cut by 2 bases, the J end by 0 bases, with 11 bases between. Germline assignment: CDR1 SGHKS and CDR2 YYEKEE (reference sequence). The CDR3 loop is CASSFGSGANTGELFF. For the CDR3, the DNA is TGTGCCAGCAGCTTTGGTAGCGGTGCGAACACCGGGGAGCTGTTTTTT.

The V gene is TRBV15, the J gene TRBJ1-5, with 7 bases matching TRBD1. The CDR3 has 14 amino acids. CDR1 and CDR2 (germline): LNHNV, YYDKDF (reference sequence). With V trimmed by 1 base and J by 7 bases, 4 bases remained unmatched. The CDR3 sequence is CATSRAGGGQPQHF. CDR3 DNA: TGTGCCACCAGCAGAGCAGGGGGAGGCCAGCCCCAGCATTTT.

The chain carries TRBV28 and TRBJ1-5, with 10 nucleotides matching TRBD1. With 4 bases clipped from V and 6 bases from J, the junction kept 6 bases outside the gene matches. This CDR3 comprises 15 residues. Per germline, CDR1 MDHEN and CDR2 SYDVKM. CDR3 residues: CASSSGQGMGQPQHF. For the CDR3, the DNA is TGTGCCAGCAGTTCGGGACAGGGGATGGGTCAGCCCCAGCATTTT.

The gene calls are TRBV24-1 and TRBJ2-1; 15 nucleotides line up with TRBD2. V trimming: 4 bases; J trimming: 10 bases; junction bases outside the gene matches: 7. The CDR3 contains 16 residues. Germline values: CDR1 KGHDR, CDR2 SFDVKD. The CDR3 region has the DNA TGTGCCACCAGTGACCCGGGACTAGCGGGAGGTGCCGAGCAGTTCTTC. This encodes CATSDPGLAGGAEQFF.

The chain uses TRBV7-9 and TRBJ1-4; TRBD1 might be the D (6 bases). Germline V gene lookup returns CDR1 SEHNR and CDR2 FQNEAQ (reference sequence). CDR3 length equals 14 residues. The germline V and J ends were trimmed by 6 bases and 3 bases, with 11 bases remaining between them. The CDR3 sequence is CASRKQGANEKLFF. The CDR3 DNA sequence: TGTGCCAGCAGGAAACAGGGAGCTAATGAAAAACTGTTTTTT.

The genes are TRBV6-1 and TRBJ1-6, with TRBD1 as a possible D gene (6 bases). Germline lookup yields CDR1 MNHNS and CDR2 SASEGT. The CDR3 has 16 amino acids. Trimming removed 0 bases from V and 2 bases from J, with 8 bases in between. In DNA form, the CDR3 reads TGTGCCAGCAGTGAAGCGCCAGGGGCCTATAATTCACCCCTCCACTTT. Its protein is CASSEAPGAYNSPLHF.

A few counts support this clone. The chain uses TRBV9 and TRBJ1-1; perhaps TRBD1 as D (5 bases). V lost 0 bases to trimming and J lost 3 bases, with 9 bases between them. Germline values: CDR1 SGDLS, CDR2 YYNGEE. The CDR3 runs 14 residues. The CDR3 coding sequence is TGTGCCAGCAGCGTAGGGCAGGGTGACACTGAAGCTTTCTTT. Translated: CASSVGQGDTEAFF.

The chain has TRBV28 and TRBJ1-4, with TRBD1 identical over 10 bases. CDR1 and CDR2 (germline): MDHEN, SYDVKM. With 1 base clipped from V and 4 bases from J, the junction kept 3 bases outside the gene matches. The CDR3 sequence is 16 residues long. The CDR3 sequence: CASSLLWTGGNEKLFF. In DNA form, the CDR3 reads TGTGCCAGCAGTTTATTATGGACAGGGGGTAATGAAAAACTGTTTTTT.

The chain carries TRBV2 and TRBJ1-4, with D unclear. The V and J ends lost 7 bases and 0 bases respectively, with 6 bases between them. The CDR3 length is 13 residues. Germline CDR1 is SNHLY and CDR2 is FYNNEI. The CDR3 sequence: CASNRATNEKLFF. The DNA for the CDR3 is TGTGCCAGCAATCGCGCAACTAATGAAAAACTGTTTTTT.

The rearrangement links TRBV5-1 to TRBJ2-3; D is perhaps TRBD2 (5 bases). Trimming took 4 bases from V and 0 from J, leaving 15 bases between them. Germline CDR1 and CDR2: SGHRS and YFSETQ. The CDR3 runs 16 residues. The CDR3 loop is CASSLRGAESTDTQYF. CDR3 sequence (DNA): TGCGCCAGCAGCCTCCGGGGAGCGGAAAGCACAGATACGCAGTATTTT.

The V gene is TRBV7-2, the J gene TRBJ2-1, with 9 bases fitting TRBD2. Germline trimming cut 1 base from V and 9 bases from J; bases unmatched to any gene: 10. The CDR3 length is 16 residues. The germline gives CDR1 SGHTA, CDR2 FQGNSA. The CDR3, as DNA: TGTGCCAGCAGCTTAGTTGGTAGCGGGAGTTCTAGTGAGCAGTTCTTC. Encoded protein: CASSLVGSGSSSEQFF.

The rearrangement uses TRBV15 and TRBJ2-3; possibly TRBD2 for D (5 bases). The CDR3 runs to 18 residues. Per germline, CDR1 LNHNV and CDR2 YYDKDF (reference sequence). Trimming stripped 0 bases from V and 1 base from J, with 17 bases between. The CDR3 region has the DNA TGTGCCACCAGCAGAGATCTTCCCCAGCGGCCCGGCACAGATACGCAGTATTTT. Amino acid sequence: CATSRDLPQRPGTDTQYF.

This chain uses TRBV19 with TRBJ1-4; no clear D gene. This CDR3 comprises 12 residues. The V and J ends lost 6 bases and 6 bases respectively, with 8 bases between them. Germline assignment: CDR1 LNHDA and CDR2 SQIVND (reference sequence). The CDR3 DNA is TGTGCCAGTAGCCAGGTATATGAAAAACTGTTTTTT. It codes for CASSQVYEKLFF.

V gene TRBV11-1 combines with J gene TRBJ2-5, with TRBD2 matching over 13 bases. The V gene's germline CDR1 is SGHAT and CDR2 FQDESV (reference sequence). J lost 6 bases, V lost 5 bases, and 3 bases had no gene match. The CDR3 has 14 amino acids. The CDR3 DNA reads TGTGCCAGCAGCCCGGGACTAGCGGGAAAGACCCAGTACTTC. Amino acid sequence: CASSPGLAGKTQYF.